This TCR beta chain was obtained from a study of neurological immune-mediated disorders. The V gene lost 1 base and the J gene lost 8 bases, with 17 bases spanning the gap. The CDR3 is 14 residues long. CDR1 and CDR2 from the germline V gene are DFQATT and SNEGSKA (reference sequence). Using its own MiXCR run on the 5' RACE reads, TCRdb lists one record per CDR3 protein. The table lists nearly 45,000 distinct CDR3 sequences, under 25% of them singletons. Indicated time point: technical triplicate 3. This clonotype was seen a few times. The origin of this receptor is a man in his fifties or sixties with HTLV-1-associated myelopathy (HAM/TSP). Source material: PBMCs. The V gene is TRBV20-1, the J gene TRBJ1-1; D is perhaps TRBD1 (6 bases). The CDR3, as DNA: TGCAGTGCTAGAGGTAGTCCAGGGGTCGTCGAAGCTTTCTTT. This encodes CSARGSPGVVEAFF.